This TCR beta chain was obtained from a study of T cells in Graves' hyperthyroidism and ophthalmopathy. This clonotype was detected only once. The J segment lost 8 bases and the V segment lost 3 bases, leaving 9 bases of the junction unmatched. The CDR3 sequence is 15 residues long. CDR1 is WSHSY, CDR2 SAAADI, per germline. Researchers took RNA transcripts and amplified the TCR beta CDR3 regions from them. When the TCR CDR3 underwent first-round RT-PCR, the HTBI primer set was used. TCRdb re-called the multiplex PCR reads through MiXCR, storing one row per CDR3 protein. This sample has roughly 750,000 distinct CDR3 sequences, with roughly 15% found just once.

The TCR comes from a man aged 18-30 years with Graves' hyperthyroidism. The rearrangement joins TRBV10-2 to TRBJ1-4; 7 bases are shared with TRBD1. Input material: blood. This chain's CDR3 is CASSDPPDRPEKLFF. CDR3 coding DNA: TGCGCCAGCAGTGACCCCCCGGACAGGCCCGAAAAACTGTTTTTT.